In its sample, the clone carrying this T cell receptor beta chain was seen a few times. Clones were sequenced by immunoSEQ multiplex PCR, and TCRdb holds only the in-frame ones, with some missing. Found here are around 270,000 clones, 70% to 90% of them singletons; the top ten hold roughly 4.3%. This entry is derived from a study of blood T cell repertoires in COVID-19. Across the whole study: The analysed material was cDNA or gDNA that came from T cells, B-cell-depleted T cells, or PBMCs.

Germline CDR1 and CDR2: SGHRS and YFSETQ. V dropped 1 base and J dropped 4; count of bases not matched to a gene: 8. This CDR3 contains 17 residues. The study recruited people aged about 18 to 89 years across approximately 24 US areas. This TCR came from a woman aged 25 to 39 who had recovered from COVID-19. The rearrangement links TRBV5-1 to TRBJ2-1; TRBD1 matches at 10 bases. The sequencing sample was made of PBMCs or T cells enriched from blood (not recorded which). The DNA for the CDR3 is TGCGCCAGCAGCTTGTTCCCGGGACAGGGGTCATACAATGAGCAGTTCTTC. It yields the protein CASSLFPGQGSYNEQFF. The whole variable domain, filled in from reference TRBV5-1 and TRBJ2-1, reads KAGVTQTPRYLIKTRGQQVTLSCSPISGHRSVSWYQQTPGQGLQFLFEYFSETQRNKGNFPGRFSGRQFSNSRSEMNVSTLELGDSALYLCASSLFPGQGSYNEQFFGPGTRLTVL.